This TCR beta chain was observed in a study of Tregs in tolerant kidney transplant recipients. Study conclusions and caveats: Expanding Tregs on activated donor B cells appeared to best identify donor-specific TCRbeta clones. For some patients, primers changed over time, blocking nucleotide-level comparison.

V gave up 1 base and J gave up 1 base, with 13 bases separating them. There are 16 residues in the CDR3. CDR1 is SGHRS, CDR2 YFSETQ, per germline. Of note for this clone: Antigen specificity is unknown.

Profiling relied on immunoSEQ multiplex PCR, and the TCRdb table lists in-frame clones only, not all of them. This sample carries roughly 64,000 clones, 98% of them seen once, and the ten largest clones take 0.34%. Material: Tregs from blood, obtained before the transplant. The source of this sequence is a human donor who received a combined kidney and bone marrow transplant. This chain links TRBV5-1 with TRBJ2-3, with TRBD2 as a possible D gene (6 bases). The DNA of the CDR3 is TGCGCCAGCAGCTTGATATTGACTAGAGGCACAGATACGCAGTATTTT. Protein product: CASSLILTRGTDTQYF.